These T cell receptor beta chains were read from a single sample in a study of Ad26.COV2.S vaccination and SARS-CoV-2 variants. Clones were read by immunoSEQ multiplex PCR, and TCRdb kept only the in-frame ones, dropping some. The data show about 180,000 clones, with around 88% seen just once and under 7.5% held by the top ten. Sample: peripheral blood, taken after recovery from COVID-19. The origin of the receptors is a human donor who had recovered from COVID-19. The CDR3 runs from the conserved cysteine through the conserved F or W. D genes are given only for firm matches. Clone size appears in some rows only: once, few, many, or a class for an expanded clone.

clone size: NA
V gene: TRBV7-2
J gene: TRBJ2-5
D gene: TRBD2
CDR3 DNA: TGTGCCAGCACCCTTCTAGCGGGGCCCCAAGAGACCCAGTACTTC
CDR3 protein: CASTLLAGPQETQYF

clone size: NA
V gene: TRBV21-1
J gene: TRBJ1-1
D gene: NA
CDR3 DNA: TGTGCCAGCAGCCGGGGCAGGGGGGGCGCCAACACTGAAGCTTTCTTT
CDR3 protein: CASSRGRGGANTEAFF

clone size: few
V gene: TRBV6-2/TRBV6-3
J gene: TRBJ1-1
D gene: NA
CDR3 DNA: TGTGCCAGCAGTTTGACGGTAGGGGGTACTGAAGCTTTCTTT
CDR3 protein: CASSLTVGGTEAFF

clone size: NA
V gene: TRBV30
J gene: TRBJ2-6
D gene: TRBD1
CDR3 DNA: TGTGCCTGGAGCGACAGGGGTAGCTTTGGGGCCAACGTCCTGACTTTC
CDR3 protein: CAWSDRGSFGANVLTF

clone size: NA
V gene: TRBV19
J gene: TRBJ2-1
D gene: TRBD2
CDR3 DNA: TGTGCCAGTAGCGACCTAGCGGGAGGGCATAAGTTCTTC
CDR3 protein: CASSDLAGGHKFF

clone size: NA
V gene: TRBV5-1
J gene: TRBJ2-3
D gene: TRBD2
CDR3 DNA: TGCGCCAGCAGCTTGGTAGCGGGCCAGAGCACAGATACGCAGTATTTT
CDR3 protein: CASSLVAGQSTDTQYF

clone size: NA
V gene: TRBV5-1
J gene: TRBJ1-1
D gene: TRBD1
CDR3 DNA: TGCGCCAGCAGCTCGCTGCCAGGGGGAACTGAAGCTTTCTTT
CDR3 protein: CASSSLPGGTEAFF

clone size: NA
V gene: TRBV11-2
J gene: TRBJ2-5
D gene: TRBD1
CDR3 DNA: TGTGCCAGCAGGTACACAGGGGGCCAAGAGACCCAGTACTTC
CDR3 protein: CASRYTGGQETQYF

clone size: NA
V gene: TRBV2
J gene: TRBJ2-5
D gene: NA
CDR3 DNA: TGTGCCAGCAGTGATAAGGTGGCGGTCCAAGAGACCCAGTACTTC
CDR3 protein: CASSDKVAVQETQYF

clone size: NA
V gene: TRBV19
J gene: TRBJ2-3
D gene: TRBD1
CDR3 DNA: TGTGCCAGTAGTACAGAATGGGACAGCAGCACAGATACGCAGTATTTT
CDR3 protein: CASSTEWDSSTDTQYF

clone size: NA
V gene: TRBV2
J gene: TRBJ2-3
D gene: NA
CDR3 DNA: TGTGCCAGCGGGGACCGAGCTAGGACAGATACGCAGTATTTT
CDR3 protein: CASGDRARTDTQYF

clone size: NA
V gene: TRBV19
J gene: TRBJ1-6
D gene: TRBD1
CDR3 DNA: TGTGCCAGTAGGCATTACAACCGGGACAGGGGGCATTCACCCCTCCACTTT
CDR3 protein: CASRHYNRDRGHSPLHF

clone size: NA
V gene: TRBV6-5
J gene: TRBJ2-1
D gene: NA
CDR3 DNA: TGTGCCAGCACCCCACGGGACCTGCAAGGAGATGAGCAGTTCTTC
CDR3 protein: CASTPRDLQGDEQFF

clone size: NA
V gene: TRBV18
J gene: TRBJ2-3
D gene: NA
CDR3 DNA: TGTGCCAGCTCACCACGGTTATCAGGGGAGGGTTATACGCAGTATTTT
CDR3 protein: CASSPRLSGEGYTQYF

clone size: NA
V gene: TRBV12-3/TRBV12-4
J gene: TRBJ1-1
D gene: NA
CDR3 DNA: TGTGCCAGCAGCATTACAGAGAACACTGAAGCTTTCTTT
CDR3 protein: CASSITENTEAFF

clone size: NA
V gene: TRBV9
J gene: TRBJ2-3
D gene: NA
CDR3 DNA: TGTGCCAGCAGCGTAGGTAGCGCCCCTAGCACAGATACGCAGTATTTT
CDR3 protein: CASSVGSAPSTDTQYF

clone size: NA
V gene: TRBV5-6
J gene: TRBJ1-1
D gene: NA
CDR3 DNA: TGTGCCAGCAGTATCGATCGGGTGGACACTGAAGCTTTCTTT
CDR3 protein: CASSIDRVDTEAFF

clone size: NA
V gene: TRBV7-8
J gene: TRBJ2-1
D gene: NA
CDR3 DNA: TGTGCCAGCAGCTTGGGCGGCTCCTACAATGAGCAGTTCTTC
CDR3 protein: CASSLGGSYNEQFF

clone size: NA
V gene: TRBV11-1
J gene: TRBJ2-7
D gene: NA
CDR3 DNA: TGTGCCAGCAGCTTACAAAGTGGAGGATACGAGCAGTACTTC
CDR3 protein: CASSLQSGGYEQYF

clone size: NA
V gene: TRBV2
J gene: TRBJ2-3
D gene: TRBD1
CDR3 DNA: TGTGCCAGCAGTGAACTACAGGGGAGCGCAGATACGCAGTATTTT
CDR3 protein: CASSELQGSADTQYF

clone size: NA
V gene: TRBV7-9
J gene: TRBJ1-3
D gene: NA
CDR3 DNA: TGTGCCAGCAGCTTAAAGGAGATCTCTGGAAACACCATATATTTT
CDR3 protein: CASSLKEISGNTIYF

clone size: NA
V gene: TRBV5-1
J gene: TRBJ1-3
D gene: NA
CDR3 DNA: TGCGCCAGCAGCTTGGGGGAGTCCTCTGGAAACACCATATATTTT
CDR3 protein: CASSLGESSGNTIYF

clone size: NA
V gene: TRBV5-1
J gene: TRBJ2-4
D gene: TRBD2
CDR3 DNA: TGCGCCCAGGGGGTAGCGGGAGGGCCGACCAAAAACATTCAGTACTTC
CDR3 protein: CAQGVAGGPTKNIQYF

clone size: NA
V gene: TRBV5-6
J gene: TRBJ1-2
D gene: TRBD1
CDR3 DNA: TGTGCCAGCGGATTCGGACAGGGGGAAAACTATGGCTACACCTTC
CDR3 protein: CASGFGQGENYGYTF

clone size: NA
V gene: TRBV27
J gene: TRBJ2-1
D gene: NA
CDR3 DNA: TGTGCCAGCAGTTTATCGGGAGTGCTGGAGCAGTTCTTC
CDR3 protein: CASSLSGVLEQFF

clone size: few
V gene: TRBV12-2
J gene: TRBJ2-5
D gene: NA
CDR3 DNA: TGTGCAAGTCGCTTCGGACTAGCCGCTGGGGAGACCCAGTACTTC
CDR3 protein: CASRFGLAAGETQYF

clone size: NA
V gene: TRBV7-8
J gene: TRBJ1-6
D gene: TRBD1
CDR3 DNA: TGTGCCAGCAGCCCGGGACAGTTTAATTCACCCCTCCACTTT
CDR3 protein: CASSPGQFNSPLHF

clone size: NA
V gene: TRBV5-1
J gene: TRBJ2-1
D gene: NA
CDR3 DNA: TGCGCCAGCAGCGCAGGGGAGTTTGTCAATGAGCAGTTCTTC
CDR3 protein: CASSAGEFVNEQFF

clone size: NA
V gene: TRBV24-1
J gene: TRBJ1-1
D gene: NA
CDR3 DNA: TGTGCCACCAGTGATTTTTCCCAGATGGCTTTCTTT
CDR3 protein: CATSDFSQMAFF

clone size: NA
V gene: TRBV7-6
J gene: TRBJ2-1
D gene: NA
CDR3 DNA: TGTGCCAGCAGCTTAATTTATGCTACTTACAATGAGCAGTTCTTC
CDR3 protein: CASSLIYATYNEQFF

clone size: NA
V gene: TRBV19
J gene: TRBJ1-1
D gene: TRBD1
CDR3 DNA: TGTGCCAGTAGCTTGGACAGGGTCTTGGGGAGCACTGAAGCTTTCTTT
CDR3 protein: CASSLDRVLGSTEAFF

clone size: NA
V gene: TRBV6-2/TRBV6-3
J gene: TRBJ1-1
D gene: NA
CDR3 DNA: TGCGCCAGCAGTTACGAGGCGGGACACTCAAAGAACACTGAAGCTTTCTTT
CDR3 protein: CASSYEAGHSKNTEAFF

clone size: NA
V gene: TRBV19
J gene: TRBJ2-2
D gene: NA
CDR3 DNA: TGTGCCAGTAGTATTATCCCGGCAGGGGCCGGGGAGCTGTTTTTT
CDR3 protein: CASSIIPAGAGELFF

clone size: NA
V gene: TRBV5-6
J gene: TRBJ2-3
D gene: NA
CDR3 DNA: TGTGCCACGTCGAATGGGGATTCTAGCACAGATACGCAGTATTTT
CDR3 protein: CATSNGDSSTDTQYF

clone size: NA
V gene: TRBV28
J gene: TRBJ1-1
D gene: NA
CDR3 DNA: TGTGCCAGCACTCTCCGGGCGGTGAACACTGAAGCTTTCTTT
CDR3 protein: CASTLRAVNTEAFF

clone size: once
V gene: TRBV30
J gene: TRBJ2-3
D gene: TRBD2
CDR3 DNA: TGTGCCTGGAGTCTCGGTAGCGGGGGGAGCGATACGCAGTATTTT
CDR3 protein: CAWSLGSGGSDTQYF

clone size: NA
V gene: TRBV5-5
J gene: TRBJ2-7
D gene: NA
CDR3 DNA: TGTGCCAGCAGCTTGGAGGCGGGGGCCGGTGAGCAGTACTTC
CDR3 protein: CASSLEAGAGEQYF

clone size: NA
V gene: TRBV9
J gene: TRBJ2-3
D gene: NA
CDR3 DNA: TGTGCCAGCAGCACCGAGGGGGACTACTCAGATACGCAGTATTTT
CDR3 protein: CASSTEGDYSDTQYF

clone size: NA
V gene: TRBV27
J gene: TRBJ2-1
D gene: TRBD2
CDR3 DNA: TGTGCCAGCAGTTTATATCGGACTAGCGGGGCCTACAATGAGCAGTTCTTC
CDR3 protein: CASSLYRTSGAYNEQFF

clone size: NA
V gene: TRBV5-4
J gene: TRBJ2-3
D gene: NA
CDR3 DNA: TGTGCCAGTACTGGGACTAGCACAGATACGCAGTATTTT
CDR3 protein: CASTGTSTDTQYF

clone size: few
V gene: TRBV2
J gene: TRBJ1-6
D gene: NA
CDR3 DNA: TGTGCCAGCAGCTCCCACCGACCTACAGTGTCGCAGAATTCACCCCTCCACTTT
CDR3 protein: CASSSHRPTVSQNSPLHF